The rows below give T cell receptor beta chains drawn from one sample of a study of T cells in Graves' hyperthyroidism and ophthalmopathy. TCRdb re-called the multiplex PCR reads with MiXCR, one entry per CDR3 protein. Of around 600,000 distinct CDR3 sequences in the sample, 45% were seen once. Sequenced input: peripheral blood or thyroid tissue (not recorded which). The receptors were sampled from an adult man with Graves' disease, either hyperthyroidism or ophthalmopathy (not recorded which). The CDR3 runs from the conserved cysteine through the conserved F or W. Each record gives: clone size, J gene, V gene, D gene, CDR3 protein, CDR3 DNA. D genes are given only for firm matches. Clone size is shown for a subset of rows, as once, few, many or a class of expanded clone.

clone_size: .; j_call: TRBJ2-7; v_call: TRBV10-3; d_call: TRBD2; cdr3_aa: CAISYAGESYEQYF; cdr3_nt: TGTGCCATCAGTTACGCGGGGGAGTCCTACGAGCAGTACTTC
clone_size: .; j_call: TRBJ1-4; v_call: TRBV4-2; d_call: .; cdr3_aa: CASSPLGTLNEKLFF; cdr3_nt: TGTGCCAGCAGCCCTCTCGGGACGTTAAATGAAAAACTGTTTTTT
clone_size: .; j_call: TRBJ2-5; v_call: TRBV7-2; d_call: .; cdr3_aa: CASSQGGDATQYF; cdr3_nt: TGTGCCAGCTCACAAGGCGGGGACGCGACCCAGTACTTC
clone_size: .; j_call: TRBJ1-2; v_call: TRBV7-3; d_call: .; cdr3_aa: CASSQPAGNYGYTF; cdr3_nt: TGTGCCAGCAGCCAGCCGGCGGGGAACTATGGCTACACCTTC
clone_size: .; j_call: TRBJ1-2; v_call: TRBV20-1; d_call: .; cdr3_aa: CSAAEGARDGYTF; cdr3_nt: TGCAGTGCCGCGGAGGGCGCGAGGGATGGCTACACCTTC
clone_size: few; j_call: TRBJ1-1; v_call: TRBV6-1; d_call: .; cdr3_aa: CASSEAGGVNTEAFF; cdr3_nt: TGTGCCAGCAGTGAAGCCGGGGGGGTGAACACTGAAGCTTTCTTT
clone_size: .; j_call: TRBJ1-4; v_call: TRBV2; d_call: .; cdr3_aa: CASSVDRVEKLFF; cdr3_nt: TGTGCCAGCAGCGTCGACAGAGTTGAAAAACTGTTTTTT
clone_size: .; j_call: TRBJ1-2; v_call: TRBV5-1; d_call: TRBD1; cdr3_aa: CASSSQGDGYTF; cdr3_nt: TGCGCCAGCAGCTCGCAGGGGGATGGCTACACCTTC
clone_size: once; j_call: TRBJ1-2; v_call: TRBV19; d_call: .; cdr3_aa: CASSLSWDNYGYTF; cdr3_nt: TGTGCCAGTAGTCTTTCTTGGGACAACTATGGCTACACCTTC
clone_size: .; j_call: TRBJ1-5; v_call: TRBV11-1; d_call: .; cdr3_aa: CASSLLGHSNQPQHF; cdr3_nt: TGTGCCAGCAGCTTGCTTGGACATTCGAATCAGCCCCAGCATTTT
clone_size: .; j_call: TRBJ2-2; v_call: TRBV29-1; d_call: .; cdr3_aa: CSAQGGLFF; cdr3_nt: TGCAGCGCTCAGGGAGGGCTGTTTTTT
clone_size: few; j_call: TRBJ1-2; v_call: TRBV29-1; d_call: .; cdr3_aa: CSVERPDRDYGYTF; cdr3_nt: TGCAGCGTTGAACGGCCGGATAGGGACTATGGCTACACCTTC
clone_size: .; j_call: TRBJ2-2; v_call: TRBV20-1; d_call: .; cdr3_aa: CSARDDSRAGGELFF; cdr3_nt: TGCAGTGCTAGAGATGACTCGAGGGCCGGGGGGGAGCTGTTTTTT
clone_size: .; j_call: TRBJ1-2; v_call: TRBV7-4; d_call: .; cdr3_aa: CASSYGAGPYGYTF; cdr3_nt: TGTGCCAGCAGTTACGGCGCGGGGCCTTATGGCTACACCTTC
clone_size: .; j_call: TRBJ1-6; v_call: TRBV7-8; d_call: .; cdr3_aa: CASRDVMGRNSPLHF; cdr3_nt: TGTGCCAGCAGAGACGTGATGGGGAGAAATTCACCCCTCCATTTT
clone_size: .; j_call: TRBJ2-7; v_call: TRBV7-9; d_call: .; cdr3_aa: CASSPLGLTYEQYF; cdr3_nt: TGTGCCAGCTCACCATTAGGGTTGACCTACGAGCAGTACTTC
clone_size: few; j_call: TRBJ1-5; v_call: TRBV6-5; d_call: .; cdr3_aa: CASSYKRDQPQHF; cdr3_nt: TGTGCCAGCAGTTACAAACGGGATCAGCCCCAGCATTTT
clone_size: many; j_call: TRBJ1-4; v_call: TRBV2; d_call: TRBD1; cdr3_aa: CASTGQGVTKLFF; cdr3_nt: TGTGCCAGCACCGGACAGGGGGTGACAAAACTGTTTTTT
clone_size: few; j_call: TRBJ1-6; v_call: TRBV7-8; d_call: .; cdr3_aa: CASKKETGHNSPLHF; cdr3_nt: TGTGCCAGCAAGAAGGAGACGGGCCATAATTCACCCCTCCACTTT
clone_size: many; j_call: TRBJ1-1; v_call: TRBV25-1; d_call: TRBD1; cdr3_aa: CASSESGGTEAFF; cdr3_nt: TGTGCCAGCAGTGAATCAGGGGGCACTGAAGCTTTCTTT
clone_size: few; j_call: TRBJ1-2; v_call: TRBV6-5; d_call: .; cdr3_aa: CASSYSIRANYGYTF; cdr3_nt: TGTGCCAGCAGTTACTCGATTCGGGCTAACTATGGCTACACCTTC
clone_size: .; j_call: TRBJ1-5; v_call: TRBV7-9; d_call: TRBD1; cdr3_aa: CASSFGQGADNQPQHF; cdr3_nt: TGTGCCAGCAGCTTCGGACAGGGGGCTGACAATCAGCCCCAGCATTTT
clone_size: .; j_call: TRBJ2-3; v_call: TRBV4-1; d_call: .; cdr3_aa: CASSLLAHTDTQYF; cdr3_nt: TGCGCCAGCAGCCTTCTAGCGCACACAGATACGCAGTATTTT
clone_size: .; j_call: TRBJ2-5; v_call: TRBV4-1; d_call: TRBD1; cdr3_aa: CASSQGVGTGRTQYF; cdr3_nt: TGCGCCAGCAGCCAAGGTGTTGGGACAGGGAGGACCCAGTACTTC
clone_size: .; j_call: TRBJ2-7; v_call: TRBV7-2; d_call: .; cdr3_aa: CASSVLRGYEQYF; cdr3_nt: TGTGCCAGCAGCGTCCTACGGGGCTACGAGCAGTACTTC
clone_size: .; j_call: TRBJ2-6; v_call: TRBV15; d_call: .; cdr3_aa: CATSRAGTHSSGANVLTF; cdr3_nt: TGTGCCACCAGCAGAGCAGGGACACACAGCTCTGGGGCCAACGTCCTGACTTTC
clone_size: .; j_call: TRBJ1-5; v_call: TRBV2; d_call: .; cdr3_aa: CASSYSSRAEQPQHF; cdr3_nt: TGTGCCAGCAGTTACTCGAGTAGGGCAGAGCAGCCCCAGCATTTT
clone_size: few; j_call: TRBJ2-7; v_call: TRBV29-1; d_call: TRBD1; cdr3_aa: CSATLRTGPSYEQYF; cdr3_nt: TGCAGCGCTACCCTACGGACAGGCCCCTCCTACGAGCAGTACTTC
clone_size: many; j_call: TRBJ1-1; v_call: TRBV2; d_call: .; cdr3_aa: CASRDPGLGAFF; cdr3_nt: TGTGCCAGCAGGGACCCAGGGTTAGGAGCTTTCTTT
clone_size: .; j_call: TRBJ1-6; v_call: TRBV7-9; d_call: TRBD1; cdr3_aa: CASSPGTGGSLHNSPLHF; cdr3_nt: TGTGCCAGCAGCCCTGGGACAGGGGGATCTTTACATAATTCACCCCTCCACTTT
clone_size: .; j_call: TRBJ1-6; v_call: TRBV9; d_call: .; cdr3_aa: CASSVGQGSGSPLHF; cdr3_nt: TGTGCCAGCAGCGTTGGCCAGGGGAGCGGATCACCCCTCCACTTT
clone_size: .; j_call: TRBJ1-2; v_call: TRBV7-2; d_call: .; cdr3_aa: CASSQLSGYTF; cdr3_nt: TGTGCCAGCAGCCAACTTTCTGGCTACACCTTC
clone_size: many; j_call: TRBJ2-7; v_call: TRBV7-9; d_call: .; cdr3_aa: CASSPWTPAYEQYF; cdr3_nt: TGTGCCAGCAGCCCTTGGACTCCCGCCTACGAGCAGTACTTC
clone_size: few; j_call: TRBJ2-7; v_call: TRBV10-3; d_call: TRBD2; cdr3_aa: CASSEAGRVHEQYF; cdr3_nt: TGTGCCAGCAGTGAAGCAGGGAGGGTCCACGAGCAGTACTTC
clone_size: .; j_call: TRBJ2-5; v_call: TRBV7-7; d_call: .; cdr3_aa: CASSLEPGRWETQYF; cdr3_nt: TGTGCTAGCAGCTTAGAACCGGGCAGATGGGAGACCCAGTACTTC
clone_size: .; j_call: TRBJ1-1; v_call: TRBV29-1; d_call: .; cdr3_aa: CSVSTGRGGTEAFF; cdr3_nt: TGCAGCGTCTCCACCGGGAGGGGTGGCACTGAAGCTTTCTTT
clone_size: .; j_call: TRBJ1-2; v_call: TRBV7-9; d_call: TRBD1; cdr3_aa: CASSLGQRGYTF; cdr3_nt: TGTGCCAGCAGCTTGGGACAGCGAGGCTACACCTTC
clone_size: .; j_call: TRBJ2-3; v_call: TRBV24-1; d_call: .; cdr3_aa: CATSDFVGTDTQYF; cdr3_nt: TGTGCCACCAGTGATTTCGTGGGCACAGATACGCAGTATTTT
clone_size: many; j_call: TRBJ1-1; v_call: TRBV10-3; d_call: .; cdr3_aa: CAISESHGGMNTEAFF; cdr3_nt: TGTGCCATCAGTGAGTCCCACGGGGGGATGAACACTGAAGCTTTCTTT
clone_size: .; j_call: TRBJ1-5; v_call: TRBV29-1; d_call: .; cdr3_aa: CSVEYWGRPTGQPQHF; cdr3_nt: TGCAGCGTTGAGTATTGGGGCCGCCCTACGGGGCAGCCCCAGCATTTT
clone_size: .; j_call: TRBJ2-7; v_call: TRBV5-1; d_call: TRBD1; cdr3_aa: CASSYRGTGAGEQYF; cdr3_nt: TGCGCCAGCAGCTACCGCGGGACAGGGGCAGGGGAGCAGTACTTC
clone_size: few; j_call: TRBJ2-3; v_call: TRBV11-3; d_call: .; cdr3_aa: CASSLALDITDTQYF; cdr3_nt: TGTGCCAGCAGCTTAGCCCTGGACATCACAGATACGCAGTATTTT
clone_size: .; j_call: TRBJ2-7; v_call: TRBV12-3/TRBV12-4; d_call: .; cdr3_aa: CASRPSGPKGEQYF; cdr3_nt: TGTGCCAGCAGGCCCAGCGGACCCAAGGGGGAGCAGTACTTC
clone_size: .; j_call: TRBJ1-6; v_call: TRBV5-1; d_call: TRBD1; cdr3_aa: CASRDGTADNSPLHF; cdr3_nt: TGCGCCAGCAGGGACGGGACAGCAGATAATTCACCCCTCCACTTT
clone_size: .; j_call: TRBJ2-7; v_call: TRBV20-1; d_call: .; cdr3_aa: CSAYPQGRSYEQYF; cdr3_nt: TGCAGTGCTTACCCTCAGGGCAGAAGCTACGAGCAGTACTTC
clone_size: .; j_call: TRBJ2-5; v_call: TRBV24-1; d_call: .; cdr3_aa: CATSRDRWQGGETQYF; cdr3_nt: TGTGCCACCAGCAGAGATCGGTGGCAGGGAGGAGAGACCCAGTACTTC